The clone carrying this T cell receptor (beta chain) was found a few times. Its antigen is still unknown. PCR amplification relied on 60 Vbeta primers (plus 13 Jbeta primers). The repertoire was sequenced with immunoSEQ multiplex PCR; TCRdb's copy has only in-frame clones and lacks some. Of about 140,000 clones listed, around 75% are singletons. The data belong to a study of cytomegalovirus exposure and HLA in healthy donors. Regarding the study as a whole: TCR beta V- and J-gene trimming, according to a later analysis, was linked to a missense DCLRE1C variant.

V was pared by 4 bases and J by 11 bases, with 12 bases between. CDR1 is MNHEY and CDR2 is SMNVEV in the germline V gene (reference sequence). The CDR3 contains 12 residues. This sequence joins TRBV27 and TRBJ1-5; a possible D gene is TRBD1 (5 bases). Sequencing was performed on PBMCs. This TCR came from a man in his forties in good health and CMV-seronegative. This CDR3 is CASSSPGGAQHF. The DNA of the CDR3 is TGTGCCAGCAGTTCCCCGGGGGGGGCCCAGCATTTT.